This T cell receptor beta chain is drawn from a study of tissue T cells after allogeneic stem cell transplantation. This clone appeared once. The table came from immunoSEQ multiplex PCR; TCRdb's copy has only in-frame clones and leaves some out. The sample has tens of thousands of clones; 80% to 95% are singletons. The germline V gene has CDR1 SGHTA and CDR2 FQGNSA. The CDR3 covers 17 residues. Trimming removed 2 bases at V and 2 bases at J, with 13 bases between. This clonotype was obtained from a woman aged 40 to 75 who later had graft-versus-host disease after an allogeneic stem cell transplant. The V gene is TRBV7-2, the J gene TRBJ2-6, with D tentatively TRBD1 (6 bases). Specimen: blood, collected before transplantation. The CDR3 DNA reads TGTGCCAGCAGCTTAAAACAGGGTAGTCCTGGGGCCAACGTCCTGACTTTC. The encoded protein is CASSLKQGSPGANVLTF.